This T cell receptor (beta chain) was obtained from a study of cytomegalovirus exposure and HLA in healthy donors. The donors were members of the validation cohort comprising approximately 120 subjects, separate from the roughly 700-subject first cohort. Data came from immunoSEQ multiplex PCR; TCRdb stores just in-frame clones and leaves some out. The data hold about 160,000 clones, with about 90% observed a single time. General study findings and limits: Reports described diagnosis of cytomegalovirus status by the classifier as highly specific and sensitive. Most TCRs appeared rarely, but some public TCRs recurred in many donors.

Unmatched junction bases numbered 17, after V lost 6 bases and J lost 0 bases. The CDR3 is 20 residues long. Germline V gene lookup returns CDR1 MNHEY and CDR2 SMNVEV (reference sequence). As concerns this clone: Its cognate antigen is unknown.

This chain links TRBV27 with TRBJ1-2; TRBD1 matches at 12 bases. Sequencing was performed on PBMCs. The sequence came from a young man in good health and CMV-seropositive. This chain's CDR3 is CASSTGTGGEVPQANYGYTF. CDR3 nucleotides: TGTGCCAGCAGCACCGGGACAGGGGGCGAAGTTCCTCAAGCTAACTATGGCTACACCTTC.